This T cell receptor (beta chain) stems from a study of liver allograft versus peripheral blood T cells (dated by TCRdb to 2020 to 2022). For the wider study: In liver transplant recipients, the study looked at T cell receptor repertoires in the peripheral blood and set them against the repertoires found within the transplanted livers. Overall study outcomes, separate from this receptor: According to the report, the T cell receptor repertoires detected in peripheral blood were different from the repertoires found inside liver allografts.

The CDR3 has 18 amino acids, counting the end cysteine and phenylalanine. This entry keeps only the CDR3 DNA: 54 bases, framed from base 1. The V and J ends are trimmed by 4 bases and 2 bases, leaving 21 bases between them. For CDR1 and CDR2, the germline V gene (reference sequence) lists MNHEY and SMNVEV. This clonotype is categorized as medium-sized (0.01 to 0.1%). The antigen it binds to is not known. Base qualities are not provided; no much larger clone lies one nucleotide away. Instrument on record: Illumina MiSeq. The public reads were reprocessed in TCRdb via fastp at Q25 and MiXCR, keeping in-frame beta chains. Rows with a matching CDR3 protein are joined into one entry that keeps the most common DNA and genes. The sample table lists some 1,500 distinct CDR3 sequences, roughly 10% of them with a count of one. About 7.8% of the sample comes from the top ten.

The source of this sequence is a human patient who had a liver transplant. In transplant recipients, some T cells may be of donor rather than host origin. The chain joins TRBV27 to TRBJ1-5; a weak D assignment points to TRBD1 (5 bases agree). The CDR3 reads as follows: CASSSILGQGSGNQPQHF. The DNA sequence reads TGTGCCAGCAGTTCTATCCTCGGCCAGGGAAGTGGCAATCAGCCCCAGCATTTT.